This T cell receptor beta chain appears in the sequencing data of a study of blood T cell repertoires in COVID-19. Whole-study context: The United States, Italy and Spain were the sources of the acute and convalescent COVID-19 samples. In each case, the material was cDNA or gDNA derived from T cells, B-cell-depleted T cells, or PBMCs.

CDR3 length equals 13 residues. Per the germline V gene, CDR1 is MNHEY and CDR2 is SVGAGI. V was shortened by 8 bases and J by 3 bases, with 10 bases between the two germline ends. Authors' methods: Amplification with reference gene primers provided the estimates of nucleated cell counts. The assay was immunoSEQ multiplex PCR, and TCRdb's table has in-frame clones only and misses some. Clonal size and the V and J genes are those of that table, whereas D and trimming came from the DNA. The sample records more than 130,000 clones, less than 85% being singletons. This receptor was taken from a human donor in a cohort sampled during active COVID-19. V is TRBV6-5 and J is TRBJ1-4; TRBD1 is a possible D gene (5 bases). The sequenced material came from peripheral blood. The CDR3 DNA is TGTGCCAGCTACGGGGGGGCTAATGAAAAACTGTTTTTT. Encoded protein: CASYGGANEKLFF.